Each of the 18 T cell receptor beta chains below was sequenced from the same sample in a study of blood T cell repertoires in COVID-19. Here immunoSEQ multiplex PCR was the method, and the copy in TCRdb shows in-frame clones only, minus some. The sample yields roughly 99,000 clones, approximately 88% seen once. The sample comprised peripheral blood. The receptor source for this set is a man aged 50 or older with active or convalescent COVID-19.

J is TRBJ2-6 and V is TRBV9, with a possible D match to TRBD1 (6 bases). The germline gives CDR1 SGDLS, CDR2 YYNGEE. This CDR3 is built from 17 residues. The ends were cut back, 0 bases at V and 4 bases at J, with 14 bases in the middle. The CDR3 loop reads CASSVAPQGSGANVLTF. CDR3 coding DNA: TGTGCCAGCAGCGTAGCTCCCCAGGGGTCAGGGGCCAACGTCCTGACTTTC.

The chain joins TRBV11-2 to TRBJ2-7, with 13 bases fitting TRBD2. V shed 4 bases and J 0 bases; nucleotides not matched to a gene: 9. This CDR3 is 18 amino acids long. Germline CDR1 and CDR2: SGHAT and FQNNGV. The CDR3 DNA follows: TGTGCCAGCAGCTCCAGACGGACTAGCGGGAGCAGCTCCTACGAGCAGTACTTC. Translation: CASSSRRTSGSSSYEQYF.

The CDR3 region is CATSRYWADDGYTF. CDR3 bases: TGTGCCACCAGTCGATACTGGGCAGACGATGGCTACACCTTC. The V gene is TRBV24-1, the J gene TRBJ1-2; D remains ambiguous. CDR3 length: 14 amino acids. V lost 6 bases, J lost 6 bases, and 16 bases lay in between. The germline gives CDR1 KGHDR, CDR2 SFDVKD.

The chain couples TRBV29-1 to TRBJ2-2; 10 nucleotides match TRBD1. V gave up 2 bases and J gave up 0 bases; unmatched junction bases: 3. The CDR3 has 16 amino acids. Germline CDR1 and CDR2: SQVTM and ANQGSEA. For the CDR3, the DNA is TGCAGCGTTGAATCGGGGACAGGGGCGAACACCGGGGAGCTGTTTTTT. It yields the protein CSVESGTGANTGELFF.

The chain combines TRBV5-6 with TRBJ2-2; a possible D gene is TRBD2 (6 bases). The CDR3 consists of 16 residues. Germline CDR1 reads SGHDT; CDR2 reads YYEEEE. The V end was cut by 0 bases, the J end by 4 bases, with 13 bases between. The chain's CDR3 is CASSLDREWTTGELFF. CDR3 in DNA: TGTGCCAGCAGCTTGGATCGGGAGTGGACCACCGGGGAGCTGTTTTTT.

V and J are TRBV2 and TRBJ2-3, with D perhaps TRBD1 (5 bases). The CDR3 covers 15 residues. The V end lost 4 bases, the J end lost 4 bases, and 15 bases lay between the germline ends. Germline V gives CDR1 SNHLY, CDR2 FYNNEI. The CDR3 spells CASSAQGSPPDTQYF. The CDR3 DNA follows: TGTGCCAGCAGTGCCCAGGGAAGTCCTCCAGATACGCAGTATTTT.

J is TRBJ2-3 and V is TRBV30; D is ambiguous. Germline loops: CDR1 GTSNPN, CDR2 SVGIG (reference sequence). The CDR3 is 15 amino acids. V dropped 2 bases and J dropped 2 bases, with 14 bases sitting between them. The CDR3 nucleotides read TGTGCCTGGAGTAGGAAAAGCGAGGTCACAGATACGCAGTATTTT. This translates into CAWSRKSEVTDTQYF. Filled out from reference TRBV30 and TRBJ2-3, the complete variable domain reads SQTIHQWPATLVQPVGSPLSLECTVEGTSNPNLYWYRQAAGRGLQLLFYSVGIGQISSEVPQNLSASRPQDRQFILSSKKLLLSDSGFYLCAWSRKSEVTDTQYFGPGTRLTVL.

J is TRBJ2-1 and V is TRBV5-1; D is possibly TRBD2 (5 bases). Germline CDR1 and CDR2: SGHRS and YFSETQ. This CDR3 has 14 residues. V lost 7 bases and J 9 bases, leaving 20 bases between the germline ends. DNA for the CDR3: TGCGCCAGCCTCCTGGCGGGCCCGGCGGGTGAGCAGTTCTTC. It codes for CASLLAGPAGEQFF.

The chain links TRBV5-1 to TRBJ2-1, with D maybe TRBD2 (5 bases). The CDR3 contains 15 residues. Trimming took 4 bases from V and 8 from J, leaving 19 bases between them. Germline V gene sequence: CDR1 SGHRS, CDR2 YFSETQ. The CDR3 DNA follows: TGCGCCAGCAGCCCGGCGGGCAGTCCAGGCGATGAGCAGTTCTTC. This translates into CASSPAGSPGDEQFF. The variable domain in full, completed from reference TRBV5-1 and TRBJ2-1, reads KAGVTQTPRYLIKTRGQQVTLSCSPISGHRSVSWYQQTPGQGLQFLFEYFSETQRNKGNFPGRFSGRQFSNSRSEMNVSTLELGDSALYLCASSPAGSPGDEQFFGPGTRLTVL.

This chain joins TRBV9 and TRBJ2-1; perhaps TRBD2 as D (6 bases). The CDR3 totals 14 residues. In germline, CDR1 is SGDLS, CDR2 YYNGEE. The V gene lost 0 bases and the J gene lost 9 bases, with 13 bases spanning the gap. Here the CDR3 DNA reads TGTGCCAGCAGCGTAGAGTGGACTACGAGTGAGCAGTTCTTC. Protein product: CASSVEWTTSEQFF.

CDR3 nucleotides: TGTGCCAGCAGTCCCCCCCTGACAGGGTTAGCCGATTCACCCCTCCACTTT. This translates into CASSPPLTGLADSPLHF. The chain links TRBV28 to TRBJ1-6; TRBD1 aligns across 7 bases. Germline lookup yields CDR1 MDHEN and CDR2 SYDVKM. The CDR3 runs 17 residues. V lost 5 bases, J lost 8 bases, and 15 bases stayed unmatched. The whole variable domain, filled in from reference TRBV28 and TRBJ1-6, reads DVKVTQSSRYLVKRTGEKVFLECVQDMDHENMFWYRQDPGLGLRLIYFSYDVKMKEKGDIPEGYSVSREKKERFSLILESASTNQTSMYLCASSPPLTGLADSPLHFGNGTRLTVT.

The CDR3 nucleotides read TGTGCCAGCAGTTGGCGGGAGGGTAGCACAGATACGCAGTATTTT. It translates to CASSWREGSTDTQYF. This sequence joins TRBV27 and TRBJ2-3, with TRBD2 identical over 9 bases. Germline loops: CDR1 MNHEY, CDR2 SMNVEV (reference sequence). After removal of 4 bases from V and 0 bases from J, the junction contained 2 bases not matched to a gene. CDR3 length equals 15 residues.

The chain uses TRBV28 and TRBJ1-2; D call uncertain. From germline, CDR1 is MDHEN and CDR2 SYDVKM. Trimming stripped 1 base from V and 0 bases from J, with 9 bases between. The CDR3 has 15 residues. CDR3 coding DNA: TGTGCCAGCAGTTTATACATTACGACTAACTATGGCTACACCTTC. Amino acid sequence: CASSLYITTNYGYTF.

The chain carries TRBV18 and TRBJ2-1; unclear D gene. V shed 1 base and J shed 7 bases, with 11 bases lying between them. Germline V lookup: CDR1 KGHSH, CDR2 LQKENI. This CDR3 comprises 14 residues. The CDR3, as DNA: TGTGCCAGCTCACCACTTGTGAGCCCTAATGAGCAGTTCTTC. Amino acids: CASSPLVSPNEQFF.

The CDR3 is CASSFNTGDTEAFF. The CDR3 DNA sequence: TGCGCCAGCAGCTTTAACACAGGGGACACTGAAGCTTTCTTT. The V and J genes are TRBV5-1 and TRBJ1-1; TRBD1 aligns across 7 bases. Losses at the gene ends were 2 bases for V and 3 bases for J; bases not matched to a gene: 4. The CDR3 spans 14 residues. The germline gives CDR1 SGHRS, CDR2 YFSETQ.

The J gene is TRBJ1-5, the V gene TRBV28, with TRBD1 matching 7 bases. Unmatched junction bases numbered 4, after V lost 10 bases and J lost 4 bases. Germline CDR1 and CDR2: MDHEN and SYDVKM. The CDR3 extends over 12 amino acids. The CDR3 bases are TGTGCCACCCAGGGGGGAAATCAGCCCCAGCATTTT. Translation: CATQGGNQPQHF.

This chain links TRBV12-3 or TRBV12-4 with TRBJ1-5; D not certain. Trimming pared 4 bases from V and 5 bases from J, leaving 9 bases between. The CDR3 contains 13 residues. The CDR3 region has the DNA TGTGCCAGCAGTTCGCCCGGGTATCAGCCCCAGCATTTT. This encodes CASSSPGYQPQHF.

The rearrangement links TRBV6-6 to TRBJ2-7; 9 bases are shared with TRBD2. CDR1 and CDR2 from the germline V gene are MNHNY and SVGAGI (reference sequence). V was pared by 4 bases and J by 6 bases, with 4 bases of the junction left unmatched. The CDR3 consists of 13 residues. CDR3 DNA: TGTGCCAGCAGTTTGGGACTAGCCGGCGAGCAGTACTTC. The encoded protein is CASSLGLAGEQYF.